This entry concerns a single TCR beta chain. The source of the sample is a study of blood T cell repertoires in COVID-19. Study in general: Whether acute or convalescent, the COVID-19 samples came from the United States, Italy and Spain. Nucleic acid was either cDNA or gDNA, and it came from T cells, B-cell-depleted T cells, or PBMCs.

With 3 bases removed from V and 9 bases from J, the gap between germline ends came to 15 bases. This CDR3 has 12 residues. Germline V gene lookup returns CDR1 GTSNPN and CDR2 SVGIG (reference sequence). Repertoires were generated with immunoSEQ multiplex PCR, while TCRdb's copy carries only in-frame clones and drops some. The sample consists of 350,000 or so clones, around nine tenths of them appearing once. Everyone who took part was about 18 to 90 years old, and they came from about 25 US areas. Participant reports of clinical history set cohort assignment. The source is a woman aged 25 to 39 who had been exposed to COVID-19. The specimen was PBMCs or T cells enriched from blood (not recorded which). The J gene is TRBJ2-7, the V gene TRBV30; D is possibly TRBD2 (6 bases). Here the CDR3 reads CAWRGGGSGQYF. The CDR3 region has the DNA TGTGCCTGGAGGGGCGGAGGGAGTGGGCAGTACTTC.